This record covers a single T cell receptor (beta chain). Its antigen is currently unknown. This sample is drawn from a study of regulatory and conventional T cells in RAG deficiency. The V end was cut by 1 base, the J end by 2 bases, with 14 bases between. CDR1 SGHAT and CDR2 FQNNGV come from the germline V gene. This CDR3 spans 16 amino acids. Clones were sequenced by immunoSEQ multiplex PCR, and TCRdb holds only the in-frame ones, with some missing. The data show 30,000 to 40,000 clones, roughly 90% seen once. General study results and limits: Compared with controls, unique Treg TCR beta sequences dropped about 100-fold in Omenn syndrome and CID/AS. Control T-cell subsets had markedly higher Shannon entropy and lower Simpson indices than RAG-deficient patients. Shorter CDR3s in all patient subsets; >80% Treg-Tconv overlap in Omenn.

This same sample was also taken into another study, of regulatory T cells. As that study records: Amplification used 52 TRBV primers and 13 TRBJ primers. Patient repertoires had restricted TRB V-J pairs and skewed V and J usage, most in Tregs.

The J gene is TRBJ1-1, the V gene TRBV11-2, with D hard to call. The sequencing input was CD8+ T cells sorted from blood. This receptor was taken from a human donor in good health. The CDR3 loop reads CASSLGRFQTNTEAFF. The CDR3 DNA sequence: TGTGCCAGCAGCTTAGGAAGGTTTCAGACAAACACTGAAGCTTTCTTT.